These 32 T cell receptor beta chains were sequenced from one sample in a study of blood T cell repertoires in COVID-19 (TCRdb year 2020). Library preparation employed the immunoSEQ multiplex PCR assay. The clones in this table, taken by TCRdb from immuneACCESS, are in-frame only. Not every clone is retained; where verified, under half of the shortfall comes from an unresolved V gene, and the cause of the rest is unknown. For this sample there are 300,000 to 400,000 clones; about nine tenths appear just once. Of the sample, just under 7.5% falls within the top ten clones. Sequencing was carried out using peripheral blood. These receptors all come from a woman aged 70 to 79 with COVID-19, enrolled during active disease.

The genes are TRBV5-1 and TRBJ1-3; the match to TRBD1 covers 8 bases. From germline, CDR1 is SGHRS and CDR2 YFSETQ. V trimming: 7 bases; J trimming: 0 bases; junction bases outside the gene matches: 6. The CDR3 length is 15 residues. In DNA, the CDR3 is TGCGCCAGCGCGATTGACAGGGGCTCTGGAAACACCATATATTTT. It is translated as CASAIDRGSGNTIYF. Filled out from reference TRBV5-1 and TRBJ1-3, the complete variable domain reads KAGVTQTPRYLIKTRGQQVTLSCSPISGHRSVSWYQQTPGQGLQFLFEYFSETQRNKGNFPGRFSGRQFSNSRSEMNVSTLELGDSALYLCASAIDRGSGNTIYFGEGSWLTVV.

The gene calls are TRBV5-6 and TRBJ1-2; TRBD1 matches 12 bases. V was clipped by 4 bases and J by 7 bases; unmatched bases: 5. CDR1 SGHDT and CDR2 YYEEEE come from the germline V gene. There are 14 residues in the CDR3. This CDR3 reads CASSRPGQGAGYTF. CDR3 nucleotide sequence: TGTGCCAGCAGCAGGCCGGGACAGGGGGCTGGCTACACCTTC.

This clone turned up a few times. The CDR3 DNA sequence: TGTGCCAGCAGCTCCAGAGGGGGATCTCGGACTTTCTTT. Residues: CASSSRGGSRTFF. This sequence joins TRBV7-9 and TRBJ1-1; tentatively, D is TRBD1 (6 bases). Trimming cost V 4 bases and J 12 bases, with 18 bases left between them. CDR1 and CDR2 (germline): SEHNR, FQNEAQ (reference sequence). The CDR3 extends over 13 amino acids.

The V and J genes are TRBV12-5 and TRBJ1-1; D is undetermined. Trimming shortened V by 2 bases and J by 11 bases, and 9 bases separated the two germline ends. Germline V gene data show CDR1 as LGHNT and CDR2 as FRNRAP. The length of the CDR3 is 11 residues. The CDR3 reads CASGLSTRAFF. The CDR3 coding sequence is TGTGCTAGTGGTTTGTCGACACGGGCTTTCTTT.

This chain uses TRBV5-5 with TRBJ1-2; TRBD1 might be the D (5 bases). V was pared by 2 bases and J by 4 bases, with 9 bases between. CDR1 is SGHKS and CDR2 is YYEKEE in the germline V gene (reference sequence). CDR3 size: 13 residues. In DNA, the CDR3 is TGTGCCAGCAGCTTCGGGCAGGGCTATGGCTACACCTTC. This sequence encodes CASSFGQGYGYTF.

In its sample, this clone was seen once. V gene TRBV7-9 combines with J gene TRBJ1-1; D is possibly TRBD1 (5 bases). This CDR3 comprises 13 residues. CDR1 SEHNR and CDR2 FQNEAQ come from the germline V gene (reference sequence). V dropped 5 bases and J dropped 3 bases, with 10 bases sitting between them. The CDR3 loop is CASSVRQYTEAFF. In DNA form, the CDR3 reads TGTGCCAGCAGCGTCCGACAGTACACTGAAGCTTTCTTT.

This chain's CDR3 is CATSDQFHEQYF. The DNA of the CDR3 is TGTGCCACCAGCGATCAGTTCCACGAGCAGTACTTC. The rearrangement joins TRBV24-1 to TRBJ2-7; no reliable D call. Germline V CDR1 and CDR2: KGHDR, SFDVKD. Trimming shortened V by 7 bases and J by 5 bases, and 11 bases separated the two germline ends. The CDR3 is made up of 12 amino acids.

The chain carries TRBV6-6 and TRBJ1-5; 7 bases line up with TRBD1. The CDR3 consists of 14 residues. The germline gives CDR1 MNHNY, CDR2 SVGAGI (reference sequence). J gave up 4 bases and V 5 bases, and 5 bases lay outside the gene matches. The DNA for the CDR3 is TGTGCCAGCAGTGGGACAGATAATAATCAGCCCCAGCATTTT. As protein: CASSGTDNNQPQHF.

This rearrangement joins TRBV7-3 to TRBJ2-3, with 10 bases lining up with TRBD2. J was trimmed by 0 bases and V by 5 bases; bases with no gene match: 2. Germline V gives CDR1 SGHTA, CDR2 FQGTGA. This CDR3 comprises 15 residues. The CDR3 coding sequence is TGTGCCAGCAGCCAACTAGCGGGGAGCACAGATACGCAGTATTTT. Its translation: CASSQLAGSTDTQYF.

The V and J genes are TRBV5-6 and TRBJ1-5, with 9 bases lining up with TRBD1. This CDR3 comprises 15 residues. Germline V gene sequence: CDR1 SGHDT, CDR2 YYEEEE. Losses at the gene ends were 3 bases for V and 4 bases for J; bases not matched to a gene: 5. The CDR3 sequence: CASSYGQGYNQPQHF. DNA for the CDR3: TGTGCCAGCAGCTATGGACAGGGGTATAATCAGCCCCAGCATTTT.

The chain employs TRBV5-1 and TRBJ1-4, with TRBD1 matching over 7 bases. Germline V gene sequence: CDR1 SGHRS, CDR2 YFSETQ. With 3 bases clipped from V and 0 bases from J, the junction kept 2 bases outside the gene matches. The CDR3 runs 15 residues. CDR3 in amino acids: CASSWGTATNEKLFF. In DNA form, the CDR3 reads TGCGCCAGCAGCTGGGGGACAGCAACTAATGAAAAACTGTTTTTT.

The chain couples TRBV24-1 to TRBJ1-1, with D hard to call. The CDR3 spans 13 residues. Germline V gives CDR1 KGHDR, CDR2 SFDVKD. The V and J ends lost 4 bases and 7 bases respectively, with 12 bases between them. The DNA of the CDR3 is TGTGCCACCAGTGACCGCTACAGCATTGAAGCTTTCTTT. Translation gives CATSDRYSIEAFF.

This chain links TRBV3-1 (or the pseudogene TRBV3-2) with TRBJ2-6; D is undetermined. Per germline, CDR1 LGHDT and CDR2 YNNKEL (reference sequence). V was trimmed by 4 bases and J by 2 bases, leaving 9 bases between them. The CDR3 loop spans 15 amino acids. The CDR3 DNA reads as TGTGCCAGCAGCCTGCCCCACACTGGGGCCAACGTCCTGACTTTC. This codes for CASSLPHTGANVLTF.

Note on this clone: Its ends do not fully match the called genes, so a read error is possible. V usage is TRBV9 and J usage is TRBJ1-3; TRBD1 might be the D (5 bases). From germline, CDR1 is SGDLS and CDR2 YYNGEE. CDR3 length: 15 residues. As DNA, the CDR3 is TGTGCCAGCACCGTACCAGGGATGGTGGTAAACACCATATATTTT. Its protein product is CASTVPGMVVNTIYF.

The CDR3 loop reads CASSSTSGAYNEQFF. Here the CDR3 DNA reads TGTGCCAGCAGCTCTACTAGCGGGGCCTACAATGAGCAGTTCTTC. The rearrangement links TRBV7-2 to TRBJ2-1; TRBD2 matches at 10 bases. This CDR3 is 15 amino acids long. The J segment lost 2 bases and the V segment lost 4 bases, leaving 2 bases of the junction unmatched. Germline V gives CDR1 SGHTA, CDR2 FQGNSA.

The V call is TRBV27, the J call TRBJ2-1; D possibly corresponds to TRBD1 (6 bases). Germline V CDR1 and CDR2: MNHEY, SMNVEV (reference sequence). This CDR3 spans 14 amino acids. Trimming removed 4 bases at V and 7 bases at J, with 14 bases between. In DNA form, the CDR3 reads TGTGCCAGCAGTTCCTCGACAGGAAAGAATGAGCAGTTCTTC. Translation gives CASSSSTGKNEQFF.

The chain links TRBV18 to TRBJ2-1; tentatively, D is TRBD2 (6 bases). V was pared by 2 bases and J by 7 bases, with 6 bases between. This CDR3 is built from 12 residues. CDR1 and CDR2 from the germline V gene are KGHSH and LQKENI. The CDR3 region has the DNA TGTGCCAGCTCACCAGCGGGAAATGAGCAGTTCTTC. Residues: CASSPAGNEQFF.

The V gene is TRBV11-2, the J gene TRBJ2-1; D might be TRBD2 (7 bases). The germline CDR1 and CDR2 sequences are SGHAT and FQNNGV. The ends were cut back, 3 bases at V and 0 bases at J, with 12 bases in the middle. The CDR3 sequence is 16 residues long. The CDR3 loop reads CASSLGRGASYNEQFF. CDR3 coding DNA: TGTGCCAGCAGCTTGGGACGGGGGGCCTCCTACAATGAGCAGTTCTTC.

The CDR3 sequence is CASSPRPSDSYNSPLHF. In DNA form, the CDR3 reads TGTGCCAGTAGTCCCCGACCAAGCGACTCCTATAATTCACCCCTCCACTTT. The rearrangement joins TRBV19 to TRBJ1-6; D is unclear. V lost 5 bases and J 0 bases, leaving 14 bases between the germline ends. Germline CDR1 and CDR2: LNHDA and SQIVND (reference sequence). CDR3 length: 17 residues.

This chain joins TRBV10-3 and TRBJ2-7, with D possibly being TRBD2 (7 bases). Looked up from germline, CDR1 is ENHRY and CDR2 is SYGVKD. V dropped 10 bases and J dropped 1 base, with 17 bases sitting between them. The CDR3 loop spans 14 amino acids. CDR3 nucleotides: TGTGCCACACGACAGGACGGGGGGTCCTACGAGCAGTACTTC. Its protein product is CATRQDGGSYEQYF.

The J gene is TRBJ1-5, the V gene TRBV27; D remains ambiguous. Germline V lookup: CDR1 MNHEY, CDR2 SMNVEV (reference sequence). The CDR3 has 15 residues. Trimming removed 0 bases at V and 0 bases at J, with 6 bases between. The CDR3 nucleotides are TGTGCCAGCAGTTTATCCCTCTATAGCAATCAGCCCCAGCATTTT. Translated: CASSLSLYSNQPQHF.

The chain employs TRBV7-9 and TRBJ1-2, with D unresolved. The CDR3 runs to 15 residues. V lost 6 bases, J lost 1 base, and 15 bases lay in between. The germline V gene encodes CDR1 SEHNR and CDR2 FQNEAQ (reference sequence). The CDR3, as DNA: TGTGCCAGCAGAAGAGGGCTTGTGGGTAACTATGGCTACACCTTC. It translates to CASRRGLVGNYGYTF.

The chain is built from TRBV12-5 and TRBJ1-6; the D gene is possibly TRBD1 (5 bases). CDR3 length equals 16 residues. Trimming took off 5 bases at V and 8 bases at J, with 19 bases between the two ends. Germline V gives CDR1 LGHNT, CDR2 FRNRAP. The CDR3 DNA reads TGTGCTAGTGGTCGGGGGACGTCTTTTATTCATTCACCCCTCCACTTT. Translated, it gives CASGRGTSFIHSPLHF.

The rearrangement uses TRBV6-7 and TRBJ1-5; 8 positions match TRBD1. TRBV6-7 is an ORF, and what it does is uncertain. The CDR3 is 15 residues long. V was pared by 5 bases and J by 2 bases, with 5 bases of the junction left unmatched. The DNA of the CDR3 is TGTGCCAGCAGTCAGGGGGCGATTGGCAATCAGCCCCAGCATTTT. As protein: CASSQGAIGNQPQHF.

In DNA form, the CDR3 reads TGTGCCAGCACACAGGGGTCGGAAGAGACCCAGTACTTC. Translated, it gives CASTQGSEETQYF. The V call is TRBV11-2, the J call TRBJ2-5; 7 nucleotides agree with TRBD1. Germline CDR1 and CDR2: SGHAT and FQNNGV. Trimming removed 7 bases from V and 3 bases from J; junction bases left unmatched: 5. There are 13 residues in the CDR3.

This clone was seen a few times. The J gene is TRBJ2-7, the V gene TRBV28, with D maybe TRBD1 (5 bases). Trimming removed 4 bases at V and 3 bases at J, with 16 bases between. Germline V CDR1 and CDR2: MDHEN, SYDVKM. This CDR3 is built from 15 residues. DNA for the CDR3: TGTGCCAGCAGTTCAGTTTGGACACCTTACTACGAGCAGTACTTC. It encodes CASSSVWTPYYEQYF.

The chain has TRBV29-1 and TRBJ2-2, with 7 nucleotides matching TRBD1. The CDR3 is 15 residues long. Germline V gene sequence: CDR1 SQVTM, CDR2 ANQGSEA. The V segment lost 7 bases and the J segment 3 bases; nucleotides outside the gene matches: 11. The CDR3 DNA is TGCAGCGCCTACCCACAGGGGAGACACACCGGGGAGCTGTTTTTT. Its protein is CSAYPQGRHTGELFF.

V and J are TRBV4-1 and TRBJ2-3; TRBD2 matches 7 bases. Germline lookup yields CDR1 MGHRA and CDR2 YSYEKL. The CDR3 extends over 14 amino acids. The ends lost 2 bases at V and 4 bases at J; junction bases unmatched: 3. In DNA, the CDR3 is TGCGCCAGCAGCCAAATAGCGGGCGCAGATACGCAGTATTTT. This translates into CASSQIAGADTQYF.

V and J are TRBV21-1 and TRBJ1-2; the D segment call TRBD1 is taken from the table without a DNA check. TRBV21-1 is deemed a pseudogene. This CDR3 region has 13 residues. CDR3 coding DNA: TGTGCCAGCAGCTACGGACAGGGGGGTGGCTACACCTTC. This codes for CASSYGQGGGYTF.

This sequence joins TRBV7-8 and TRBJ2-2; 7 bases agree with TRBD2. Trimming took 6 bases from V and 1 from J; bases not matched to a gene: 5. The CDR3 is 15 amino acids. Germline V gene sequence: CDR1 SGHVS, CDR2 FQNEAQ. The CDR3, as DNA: TGTGCCAGCAGAGCAGCGGGGCTGAACACCGGGGAGCTGTTTTTT. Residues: CASRAAGLNTGELFF.

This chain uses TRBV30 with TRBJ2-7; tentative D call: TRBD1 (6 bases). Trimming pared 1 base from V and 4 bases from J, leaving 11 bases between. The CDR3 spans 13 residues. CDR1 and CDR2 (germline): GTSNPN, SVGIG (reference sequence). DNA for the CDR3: TGTGCCTGGAGTGCCGGAACAGGGTACGAGCAGTACTTC. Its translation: CAWSAGTGYEQYF.

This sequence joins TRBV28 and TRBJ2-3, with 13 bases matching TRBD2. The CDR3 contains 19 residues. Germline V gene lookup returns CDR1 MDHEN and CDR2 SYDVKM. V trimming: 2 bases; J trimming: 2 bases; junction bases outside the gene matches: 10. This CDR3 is CASSLPWTSGGPYTDTQYF. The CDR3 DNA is TGTGCCAGCAGTTTACCCTGGACTAGCGGGGGCCCTTACACAGATACGCAGTATTTT. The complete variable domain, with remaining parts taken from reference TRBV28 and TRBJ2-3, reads DVKVTQSSRYLVKRTGEKVFLECVQDMDHENMFWYRQDPGLGLRLIYFSYDVKMKEKGDIPEGYSVSREKKERFSLILESASTNQTSMYLCASSLPWTSGGPYTDTQYFGPGTRLTVL.